This TCR beta chain was recovered during a study of T cell responses to AZD1222 COVID-19 vaccine. In regard to this clone: Antigen: not known.

The germline CDR1 and CDR2 sequences are SEHNR and FQNEAQ (reference sequence). V was shortened by 5 bases and J by 2 bases, with 12 bases between the two germline ends. CDR3 length equals 14 residues. Study findings and constraints: Most donors were white British, females outnumbered males, and clonal diversity was possibly underestimated. Vaccine-associated CD4 TCRs spanned spike, dominant at 160-218 and 743-854. None of the repertoires were sampled until the peak T cell response had passed. Unmutated variant regions are reportedly targeted by nearly half of spike-specific TCRs.

Data came from immunoSEQ multiplex PCR; TCRdb stores just in-frame clones and leaves some out. Among more than 250,000 clones listed, approximately 95% were seen once. V and J are TRBV7-9 and TRBJ1-2; D is uncertain. The sequencing here drew on peripheral blood, taken on day 0 of AZD1222 vaccination. The receptor was derived from an adult in good health. The CDR3 DNA is TGTGCCAGCAGCCTCCCGGGGAACAACTATGGCTACACCTTC. This encodes CASSLPGNNYGYTF.